The source of this T cell receptor (beta chain) is a study of identical twins. Notes on the study in general: Sequences that were out-of-frame, alpha and twin-shared displayed an excess of low generation probability.

TCRdb reprocessed the 5' RACE reads with MiXCR, giving one entry per CDR3 protein. The repertoire consists of 650,000 to 800,000 distinct CDR3 sequences, with 8.5% to 9% occurring once and the leading ten covering 0.98%. Details on this clonotype: Its antigen is unidentified.

This CDR3 comprises 18 residues. Deletions cut 2 bases from V and 0 bases from J, with 17 bases between. In germline, CDR1 is SGHAT, CDR2 FQDESV (reference sequence). These data are also associated with another study on yellow fever vaccine responses in identical twins.

This clonotype originated in a woman younger than 30 in good health. This sequence joins TRBV11-1 and TRBJ1-5; no firm D call. The sequenced sample was PBMCs. The CDR3 is CASSLSLRQTHSNQPQHF. CDR3 bases: TGTGCCAGCAGCTTATCTTTAAGGCAAACACATAGCAATCAGCCCCAGCATTTT. Complete variable domain (other parts from reference TRBV11-1 and TRBJ1-5): EAEVAQSPRYKITEKSQAVAFWCDPISGHATLYWYRQILGQGPELLVQFQDESVVDDSQLPKDRFSAERLKGVDSTLKIQPAELGDSAMYLCASSLSLRQTHSNQPQHFGDGTRLSIL.